This T cell receptor beta chain was identified in a study of T cell responses to AZD1222 COVID-19 vaccine. Study-wide points: Clonal diversity was possibly underestimated; the donors were predominantly white British and more often female. There were repertoire samples only from the period after the peak T cell response.

Trimming removed 7 bases from V and 1 base from J, with 29 bases in between. From germline, CDR1 is SGDLS and CDR2 YYNGEE. CDR3 length: 20 amino acids. This clone was observed once. What it binds is not known. TCRdb keeps only in-frame clones here, not all; method: immunoSEQ multiplex PCR. This sample has roughly 110,000 clones, with 75% to 95% found just once. Sequences were derived from peripheral blood, sampled 28 days after the second AZD1222 dose. The chain links TRBV9 to TRBJ2-2; D possibly corresponds to TRBD1 (10 bases). This TCR came from an adult who received the AZD1222 COVID-19 vaccine. The CDR3 coding sequence is TGTGCCAGCCGGGACAGGGGTGTAGCGGGAGCTCCCGAGAACACCGGGGAGCTGTTTTTT. It translates to CASRDRGVAGAPENTGELFF.